The clone carrying this T cell receptor beta chain has more than one count but fewer than ten. Antigen unknown. The data belong to a study of T-cell reconstitution after alpha-beta-depleted transplantation in children. General study results and limits: Counts and diversity of T cells one year after transplant came mostly from newly produced T cells. The high TCRbeta diversity at day 60 in some patients came from surviving recipient T cells and thymic progenitors. Reportedly, only several hundred clones from non-depleted graft cells drove alpha-beta T-cell counts at about two months.

Preparation of the TCRbeta library was carried out with unique molecular identifiers. TCRdb itself ran the PCR reads through MiXCR, one entry per CDR3 protein. The table includes 73,000 or so distinct CDR3 sequences, roughly 5% detected once. The sequence derives from a boy under two years old who had a stem cell transplant for acute myeloid leukemia, so the T cells may come from the graft donor. Sequencing used PBMCs, mostly from graft donor cells, obtained 180 days after TCRalphabeta/CD19-depleted stem cell transplant.

The CDR3 nucleotides are TGTGCCAGCAGCTCCGGTCCGGCGGGGGCCTTCTTCTACGAGCAGTACTTC. Protein: CASSSGPAGAFFYEQYF. The chain links TRBV5-6 to TRBJ2-7, with a weak D call TRBD2 (7 bases). The V end lost 3 bases, the J end lost 3 bases, and 22 bases lay between the germline ends. This CDR3 has 17 amino acids. Germline CDR1 is SGHDT and CDR2 is YYEEEE. Using reference TRBV5-6 and TRBJ2-7 for the parts outside the CDR3, the full variable domain is DAGVTQSPTHLIKTRGQQVTLRCSPKSGHDTVSWYQQALGQGPQFIFQYYEEEERQRGNFPDRFSGHQFPNYSSELNVNALLLGDSALYLCASSSGPAGAFFYEQYFGPGTRLTVT.